This T cell receptor (beta chain) is drawn from a study of human T cells and chemical hapten exposure. Study-level background: DPC (0.01%) was patch tested on the upper back and read at 6 days. Study conclusions and caveats: Patch test score was positively correlated with the counts of TCRs that had expanded at PT1.

A few counts support this clonotype. Antigen: not known. Original processing notes: Sample TCR totals centred on a median of around 92,000, ranging about 20,000 to 690,600. A single record per CDR3 protein comes from TCRdb applying MiXCR to the RACE reads. TCRdb assigned the V and J calls; the authors' analysis was not used. The table lists about 73,000 distinct CDR3 sequences, around 8.8% of them singletons. Time point specified: patch test 2, 6 weeks after DPC sensitization. The treatment is: therapeutic diphenylcyclopropenone sensitization with weekly scalp DPC. Patients had alopecia, were aged 18 to 70, and were not pregnant. V lost 0 bases and J lost 8, with 8 bases in between. The length of the CDR3 is 13 residues. The germline V gene encodes CDR1 SGHNT and CDR2 YYREEE (reference sequence).

The clonotype comes from a woman between 45 and 65 years old with alopecia areata. Some clones in this sample may be carry-over from other donors' samples. Specimen: whole blood, collected in connection with sensitization to the hapten diphenylcyclopropenone (DPC). V usage is TRBV5-4 and J usage is TRBJ2-2; D is unresolved. Here the CDR3 DNA reads TGTGCCAGCAGCTTGGAACCGCCGGGGGAGCTGTTTTTT. It yields the protein CASSLEPPGELFF.